This T cell receptor (beta chain) was sequenced during a study of response to subunit inactivated influenza vaccine. General study points: Each seasonal flu vaccination may recruit only limited new T cells, authors suggested.

Trimming left V 5 bases short and J 0 bases short, with 12 bases between. This CDR3 is 15 amino acids long. Germline CDR1 is SGHAT and CDR2 is FQNNGV. A word on this clonotype: The antigen is undetermined.

TCRdb fed the RT-PCR reads into MiXCR, producing one record per CDR3 protein. The sample lists about 520,000 distinct CDR3 sequences, about 25% occurring once. This clonotype was sampled from a man aged 45-65 years who received an inactivated influenza vaccine. Specimen: CD4+ T cells sorted from PBMCs, collected around 5 days after vaccination. This sequence joins TRBV11-2 and TRBJ2-3; tentative D call: TRBD1 (6 bases). CDR3 coding DNA: TGTGCCAGCAGCCCGGCGACAGGCAGCACAGATACGCAGTATTTT. Its translation: CASSPATGSTDTQYF. Full variable domain (rest looked up from reference TRBV11-2 and TRBJ2-3): EAGVAQSPRYKIIEKRQSVAFWCNPISGHATLYWYQQILGQGPKLLIQFQNNGVVDDSQLPKDRFSAERLKGVDSTLKIQPAKLEDSAVYLCASSPATGSTDTQYFGPGTRLTVL.